This record covers a single T cell receptor beta chain. Its specificity is unknown. This sample is part of a study of read filtering for tumor transcriptome and immune sequencing. Study background: IR-seq gave about 4 to 10.27 million TCR reads per sample; RNA-seq gave about 80 to 1273. Whole-study findings and limits: Compared with RNA-seq, IR-seq gave much higher clonotype depth and reliability. This fraction held mixed bone marrow immune cells after CD138-negative sorting.

From around 440 ng of RNA, a library with molecular barcoded alpha/delta and beta/gamma adaptors was made. From the reads, TCRdb called clonotypes with MiXCR, one entry per CDR3 protein. The sample yields roughly 46,000 distinct CDR3 sequences, around 12% seen once. The germline V gene encodes CDR1 MNHNS and CDR2 SASEGT. The ends lost 6 bases at V and 4 bases at J; junction bases unmatched: 9. The CDR3 spans 15 residues. This receptor was obtained from a donor at least 40 years old with multiple myeloma. The chain couples TRBV6-1 to TRBJ2-5, with TRBD2 identical over 9 bases. Sequenced: a population of CD138-negative cells sorted from bone marrow. CDR3 protein: CASRQGLAGRETQYF. The CDR3 region has the DNA TGTGCCAGCAGACAGGGACTAGCAGGTCGAGAGACCCAGTACTTC.